By share, the clone carrying this T cell receptor beta chain counts as medium-sized. TCRdb re-called the RT-PCR reads through MiXCR, storing one row per CDR3 protein. The sample shows hundreds of thousands of distinct CDR3 sequences, 13% to 15% of them seen only once. CDR1 SQVTM and CDR2 ANQGSEA come from the germline V gene. With 6 bases clipped from V and 1 base from J, the junction kept 5 bases outside the gene matches. This CDR3 is 13 amino acids long. The chain is built from TRBV29-1 and TRBJ1-1; TRBD1 aligns across 7 bases. Sequencing was performed on memory CD4+ T cells from blood. The receptor was isolated from a female donor in good health, serving as a healthy control. CDR3 coding DNA: TGCAGCGTGATACAGGGGACGAACACTGAAGCTTTCTTT. This translates into CSVIQGTNTEAFF. Full variable domain (remainder filled in from reference TRBV29-1 and TRBJ1-1): SAVISQKPSRDICQRGTSLTIQCQVDSQVTMMFWYRQQPGQSLTLIATANQGSEATYESGFVIDKFPISRPNLTFSTLTVSNMSPEDSSIYLCSVIQGTNTEAFFGQGTRLTVV.